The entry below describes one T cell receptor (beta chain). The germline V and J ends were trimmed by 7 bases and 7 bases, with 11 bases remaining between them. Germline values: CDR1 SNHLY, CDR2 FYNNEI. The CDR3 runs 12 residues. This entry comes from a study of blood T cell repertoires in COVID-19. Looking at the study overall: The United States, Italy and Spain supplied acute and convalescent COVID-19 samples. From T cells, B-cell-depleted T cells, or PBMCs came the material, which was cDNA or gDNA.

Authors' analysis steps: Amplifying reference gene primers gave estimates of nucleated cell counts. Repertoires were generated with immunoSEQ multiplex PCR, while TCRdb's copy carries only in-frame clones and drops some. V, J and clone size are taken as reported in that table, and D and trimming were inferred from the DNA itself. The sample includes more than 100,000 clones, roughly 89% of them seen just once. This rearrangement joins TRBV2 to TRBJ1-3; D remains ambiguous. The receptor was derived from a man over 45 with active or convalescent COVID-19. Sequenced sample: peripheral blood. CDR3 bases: TGTGCCAGCATGGAGGCCGGGAACACCATATATTTT. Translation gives CASMEAGNTIYF.